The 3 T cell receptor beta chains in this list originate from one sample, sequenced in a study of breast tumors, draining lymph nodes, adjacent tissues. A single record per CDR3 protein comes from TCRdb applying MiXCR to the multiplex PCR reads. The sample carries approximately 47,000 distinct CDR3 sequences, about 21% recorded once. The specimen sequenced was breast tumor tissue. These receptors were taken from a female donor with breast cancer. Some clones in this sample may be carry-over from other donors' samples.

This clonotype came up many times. The CDR3 DNA reads as TGCGCCAGCAGATTATCGGGGAATTCACCCCTCCACTTT. Its translation: CASRLSGNSPLHF. The chain has TRBV5-1 and TRBJ1-6; D call uncertain. This CDR3 spans 13 amino acids. V was cut by 5 bases and J by 7 bases, with 10 bases left in between. CDR1 and CDR2 (germline): SGHRS, YFSETQ.

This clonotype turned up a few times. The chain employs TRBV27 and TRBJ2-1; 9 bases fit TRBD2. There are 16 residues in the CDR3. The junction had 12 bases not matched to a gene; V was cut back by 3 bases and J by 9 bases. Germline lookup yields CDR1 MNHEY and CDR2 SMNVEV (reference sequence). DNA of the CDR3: TGTGCCAGCAGTTTGTTGGGACTAGCCGACCTGGGTGAGCAGTTCTTC. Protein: CASSLLGLADLGEQFF.

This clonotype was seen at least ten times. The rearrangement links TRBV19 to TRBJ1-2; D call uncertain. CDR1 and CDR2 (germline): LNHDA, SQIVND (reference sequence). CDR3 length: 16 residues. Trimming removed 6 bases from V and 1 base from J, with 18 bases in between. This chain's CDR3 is CASSTTVAALNYGYTF. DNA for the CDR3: TGTGCCAGTAGCACAACCGTGGCAGCACTTAACTATGGCTACACCTTC. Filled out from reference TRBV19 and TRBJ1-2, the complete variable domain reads DGGITQSPKYLFRKEGQNVTLSCEQNLNHDAMYWYRQDPGQGLRLIYYSQIVNDFQKGDIAEGYSVSREKKESFPLTVTSAQKNPTAFYLCASSTTVAALNYGYTFGSGTRLTVV.